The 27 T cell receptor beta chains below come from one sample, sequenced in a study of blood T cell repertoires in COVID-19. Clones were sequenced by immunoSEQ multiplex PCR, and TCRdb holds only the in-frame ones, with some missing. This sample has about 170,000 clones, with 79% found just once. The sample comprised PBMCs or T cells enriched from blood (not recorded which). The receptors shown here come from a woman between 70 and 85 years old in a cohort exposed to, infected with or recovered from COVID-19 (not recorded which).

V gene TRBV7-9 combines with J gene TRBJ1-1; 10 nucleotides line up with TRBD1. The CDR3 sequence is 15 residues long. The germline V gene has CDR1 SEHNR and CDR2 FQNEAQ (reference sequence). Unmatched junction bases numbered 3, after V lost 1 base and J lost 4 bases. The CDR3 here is CASSLGTGGSTEAFF. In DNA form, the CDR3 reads TGTGCCAGCAGCTTAGGGACAGGGGGTTCCACTGAAGCTTTCTTT.

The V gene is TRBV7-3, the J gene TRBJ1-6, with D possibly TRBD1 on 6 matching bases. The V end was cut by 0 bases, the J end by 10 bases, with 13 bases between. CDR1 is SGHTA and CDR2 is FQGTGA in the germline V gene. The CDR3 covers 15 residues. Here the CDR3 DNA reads TGTGCCAGCAGCTTAACTGGGCAGGGGAGCTCACCCCTCCACTTT. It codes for CASSLTGQGSSPLHF.

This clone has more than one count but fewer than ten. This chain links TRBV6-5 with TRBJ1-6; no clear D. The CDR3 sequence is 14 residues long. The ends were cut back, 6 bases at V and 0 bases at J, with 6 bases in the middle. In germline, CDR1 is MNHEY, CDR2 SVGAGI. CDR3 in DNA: TGTGCCAGCAGATCCGGCTCCTATAATTCACCCCTCCACTTT. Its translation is CASRSGSYNSPLHF.

The CDR3 DNA reads TGCAGCGTTGAGGGCACCAGCACAGATACGCAGTATTTT. Its protein product is CSVEGTSTDTQYF. The V call is TRBV29-1, the J call TRBJ2-3; D is unclear. The CDR3 extends over 13 amino acids. Germline values: CDR1 SQVTM, CDR2 ANQGSEA. The germline V and J ends were trimmed by 3 bases and 0 bases, with 7 bases remaining between them.

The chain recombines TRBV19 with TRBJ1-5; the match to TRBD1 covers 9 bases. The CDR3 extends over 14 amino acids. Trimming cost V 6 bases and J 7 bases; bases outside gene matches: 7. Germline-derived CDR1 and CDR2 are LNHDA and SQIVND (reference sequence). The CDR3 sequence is CASRKTGGGQPQHF. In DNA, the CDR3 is TGTGCCAGTAGAAAAACAGGGGGCGGGCAGCCCCAGCATTTT.

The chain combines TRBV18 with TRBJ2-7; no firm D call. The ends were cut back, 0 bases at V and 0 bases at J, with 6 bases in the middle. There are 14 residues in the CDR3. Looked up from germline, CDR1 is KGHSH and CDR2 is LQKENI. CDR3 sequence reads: CASSPPPSSYEQYF. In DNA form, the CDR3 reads TGTGCCAGCTCACCACCCCCTAGCTCCTACGAGCAGTACTTC.

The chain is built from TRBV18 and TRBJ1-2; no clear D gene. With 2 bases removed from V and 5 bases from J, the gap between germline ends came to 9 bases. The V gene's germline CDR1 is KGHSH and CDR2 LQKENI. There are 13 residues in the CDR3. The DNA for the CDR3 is TGTGCCAGCTCACCAAATGGCCAGTATGGCTACACCTTC. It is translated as CASSPNGQYGYTF. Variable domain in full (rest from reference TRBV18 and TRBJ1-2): NAGVMQNPRHLVRRRGQEARLRCSPMKGHSHVYWYRQLPEEGLKFMVYLQKENIIDESGMPKERFSAEFPKEGPSILRIQQVVRGDSAAYFCASSPNGQYGYTFGSGTRLTVV.

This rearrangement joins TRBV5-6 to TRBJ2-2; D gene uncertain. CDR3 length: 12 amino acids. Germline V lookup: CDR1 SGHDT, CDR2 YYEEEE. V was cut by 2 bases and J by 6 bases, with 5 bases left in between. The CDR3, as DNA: TGTGCCAGCAGCTTATTCGCCGGGGAGCTGTTTTTT. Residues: CASSLFAGELFF.

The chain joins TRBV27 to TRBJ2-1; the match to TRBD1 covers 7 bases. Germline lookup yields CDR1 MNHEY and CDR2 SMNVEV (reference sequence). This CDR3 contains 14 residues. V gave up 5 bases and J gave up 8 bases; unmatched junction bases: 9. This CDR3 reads CASSNGQVLDEQFF. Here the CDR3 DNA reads TGTGCCAGCAGTAACGGACAGGTCTTAGATGAGCAGTTCTTC.

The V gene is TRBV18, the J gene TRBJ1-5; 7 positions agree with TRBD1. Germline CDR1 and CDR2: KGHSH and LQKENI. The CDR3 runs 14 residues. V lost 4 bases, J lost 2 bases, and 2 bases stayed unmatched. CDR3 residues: CASSLTGGNQPQHF. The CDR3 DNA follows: TGTGCCAGCTCACTCACAGGGGGCAATCAGCCCCAGCATTTT.

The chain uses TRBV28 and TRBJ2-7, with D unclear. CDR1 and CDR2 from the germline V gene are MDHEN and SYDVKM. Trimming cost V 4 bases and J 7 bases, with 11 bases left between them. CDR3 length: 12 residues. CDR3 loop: CASSSRYVEQYF. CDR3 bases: TGTGCCAGCAGTTCCCGCTACGTTGAGCAGTACTTC.

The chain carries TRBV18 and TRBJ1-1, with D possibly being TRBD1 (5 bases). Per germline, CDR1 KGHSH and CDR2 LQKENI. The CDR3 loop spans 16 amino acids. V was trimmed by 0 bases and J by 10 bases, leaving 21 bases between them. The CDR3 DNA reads TGTGCCAGCTCACCACCGTCCCGGCAGGGCACAGTCGGAGCTTTCTTT. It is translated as CASSPPSRQGTVGAFF.

The CDR3 loop reads CASSLVSSYEQYF. In nucleotides, the CDR3 is TGTGCCAGCAGCTTGGTCAGTTCCTACGAGCAGTACTTC. The J gene is TRBJ2-7, the V gene TRBV5-6; D not resolved. Germline lookup yields CDR1 SGHDT and CDR2 YYEEEE. V shed 0 bases and J shed 1 base, with 5 bases lying between them. This CDR3 spans 13 amino acids.

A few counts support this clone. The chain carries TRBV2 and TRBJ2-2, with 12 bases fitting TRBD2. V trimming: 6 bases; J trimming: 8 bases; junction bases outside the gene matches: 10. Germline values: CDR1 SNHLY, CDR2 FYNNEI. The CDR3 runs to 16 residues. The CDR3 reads CASRDGTSGLPGELFF. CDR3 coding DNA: TGTGCCAGCAGGGATGGGACTAGCGGGTTACCGGGGGAGCTGTTTTTT.

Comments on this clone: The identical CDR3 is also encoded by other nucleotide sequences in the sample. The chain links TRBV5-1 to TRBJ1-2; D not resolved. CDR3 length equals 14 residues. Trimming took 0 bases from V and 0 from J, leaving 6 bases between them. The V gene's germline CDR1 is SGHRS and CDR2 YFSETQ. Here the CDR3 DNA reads TGCGCCAGCAGCTTGGAATCTCCTAACTATGGCTACACCTTC. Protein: CASSLESPNYGYTF.

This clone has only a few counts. CDR3 sequence: CASSPDTGSANYGYTF. The CDR3 bases are TGTGCCAGCTCACCGGATACGGGGTCGGCGAACTATGGCTACACCTTC. This chain joins TRBV18 and TRBJ1-2; D is undetermined. Between the trimmed V and J ends, which lost 3 bases and 2 bases, there was a span of 16 bases. This CDR3 is 16 amino acids long. Germline V gives CDR1 KGHSH, CDR2 LQKENI.

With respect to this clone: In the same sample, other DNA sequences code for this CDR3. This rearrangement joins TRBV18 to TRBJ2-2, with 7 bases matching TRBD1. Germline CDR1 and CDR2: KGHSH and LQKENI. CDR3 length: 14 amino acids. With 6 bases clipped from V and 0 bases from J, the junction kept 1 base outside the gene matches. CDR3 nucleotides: TGTGCCAGCTCGCAGGGGGCGAACACCGGGGAGCTGTTTTTT. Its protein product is CASSQGANTGELFF.

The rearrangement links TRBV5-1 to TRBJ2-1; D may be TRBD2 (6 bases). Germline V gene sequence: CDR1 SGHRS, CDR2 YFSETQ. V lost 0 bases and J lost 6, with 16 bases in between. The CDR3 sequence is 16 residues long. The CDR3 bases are TGCGCCAGCAGCTTGGACGTCGGGGGACGAGGCAATGAGCAGTTCTTC. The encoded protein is CASSLDVGGRGNEQFF.

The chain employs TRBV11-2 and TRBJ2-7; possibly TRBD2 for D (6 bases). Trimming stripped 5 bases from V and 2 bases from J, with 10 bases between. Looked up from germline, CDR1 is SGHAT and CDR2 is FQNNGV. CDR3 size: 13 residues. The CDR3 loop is CASSVQRAYEQYF. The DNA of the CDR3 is TGTGCCAGCAGCGTACAGCGGGCCTACGAGCAGTACTTC.

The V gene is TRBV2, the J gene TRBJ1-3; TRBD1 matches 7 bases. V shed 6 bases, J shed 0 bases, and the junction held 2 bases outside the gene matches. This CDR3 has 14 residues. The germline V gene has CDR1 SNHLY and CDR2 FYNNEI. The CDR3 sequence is CASRGQNSGNTIYF. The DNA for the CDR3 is TGTGCCAGCAGGGGACAGAACTCTGGAAACACCATATATTTT.

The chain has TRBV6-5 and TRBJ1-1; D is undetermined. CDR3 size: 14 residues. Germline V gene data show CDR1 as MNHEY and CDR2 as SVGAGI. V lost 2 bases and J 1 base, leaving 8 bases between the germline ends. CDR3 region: CASSYAEANTEAFF. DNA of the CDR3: TGTGCCAGCAGTTACGCCGAGGCGAACACTGAAGCTTTCTTT.

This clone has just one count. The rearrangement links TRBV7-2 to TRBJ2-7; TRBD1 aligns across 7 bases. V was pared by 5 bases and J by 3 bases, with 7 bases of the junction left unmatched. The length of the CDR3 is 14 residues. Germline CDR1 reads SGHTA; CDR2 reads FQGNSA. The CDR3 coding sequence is TGTGCCAGCAGCCCACTACGGACAGGCTACGAGCAGTACTTC. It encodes CASSPLRTGYEQYF.

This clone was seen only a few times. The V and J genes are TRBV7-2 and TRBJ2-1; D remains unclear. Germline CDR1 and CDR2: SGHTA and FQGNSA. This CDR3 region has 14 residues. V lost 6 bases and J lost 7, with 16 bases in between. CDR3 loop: CASSPPATRNEQFF. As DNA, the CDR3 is TGTGCCAGCAGTCCTCCCGCGACGAGGAATGAGCAGTTCTTC.

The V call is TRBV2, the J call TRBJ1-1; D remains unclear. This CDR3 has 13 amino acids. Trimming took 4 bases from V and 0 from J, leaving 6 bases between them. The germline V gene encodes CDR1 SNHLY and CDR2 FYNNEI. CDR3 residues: CASSVGVNTEAFF. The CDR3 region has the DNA TGTGCCAGCAGTGTCGGTGTGAACACTGAAGCTTTCTTT. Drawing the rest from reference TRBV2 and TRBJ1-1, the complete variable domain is EPEVTQTPSHQVTQMGQEVILRCVPISNHLYFYWYRQILGQKVEFLVSFYNNEISEKSEIFDDQFSVERPDGSNFTLKIRSTKLEDSAMYFCASSVGVNTEAFFGQGTRLTVV.

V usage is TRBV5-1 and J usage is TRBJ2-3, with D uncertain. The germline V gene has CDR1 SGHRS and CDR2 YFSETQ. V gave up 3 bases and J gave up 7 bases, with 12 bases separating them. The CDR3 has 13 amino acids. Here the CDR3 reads CASSSVSEYTQYF. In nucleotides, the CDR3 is TGCGCCAGCAGCTCCGTGAGTGAATATACGCAGTATTTT.

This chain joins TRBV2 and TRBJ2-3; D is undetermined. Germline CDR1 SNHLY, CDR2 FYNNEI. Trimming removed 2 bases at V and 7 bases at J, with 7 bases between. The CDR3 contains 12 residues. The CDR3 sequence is CASSERVNTQYF. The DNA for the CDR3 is TGTGCCAGCAGTGAACGGGTGAATACGCAGTATTTT.

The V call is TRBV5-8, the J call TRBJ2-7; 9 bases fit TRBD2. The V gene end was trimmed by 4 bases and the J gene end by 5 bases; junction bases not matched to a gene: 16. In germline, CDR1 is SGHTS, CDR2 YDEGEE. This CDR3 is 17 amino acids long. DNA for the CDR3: TGTGCCAGCAGCGGAGGGGCTATGGCGGGAGGGCTCCACGAGCAGTACTTC. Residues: CASSGGAMAGGLHEQYF.